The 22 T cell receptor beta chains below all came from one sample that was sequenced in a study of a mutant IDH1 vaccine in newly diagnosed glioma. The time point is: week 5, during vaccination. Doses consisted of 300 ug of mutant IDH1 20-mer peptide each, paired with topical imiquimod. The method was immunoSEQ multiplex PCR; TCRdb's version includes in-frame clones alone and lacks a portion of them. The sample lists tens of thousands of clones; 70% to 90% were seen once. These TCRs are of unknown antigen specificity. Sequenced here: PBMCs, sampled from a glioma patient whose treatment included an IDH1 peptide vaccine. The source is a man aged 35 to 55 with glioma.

The CDR3: CASSRGQVRTYGYTF. As DNA, the CDR3 is TGTGCCAGCAGCCGGGGACAGGTCAGGACCTATGGCTACACCTTC. The chain uses TRBV5-6 and TRBJ1-2, with 8 positions matching TRBD1. Trimming at V came to 4 bases and at J to 4 bases, leaving 9 bases not matched to a gene. This CDR3 has 15 residues. Germline V gene data show CDR1 as SGHDT and CDR2 as YYEEEE.

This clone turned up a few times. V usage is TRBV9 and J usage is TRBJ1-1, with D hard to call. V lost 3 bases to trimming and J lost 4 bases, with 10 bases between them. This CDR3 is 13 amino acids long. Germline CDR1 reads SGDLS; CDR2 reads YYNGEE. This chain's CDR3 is CASSGSWATEAFF. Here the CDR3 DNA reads TGTGCCAGCAGCGGGTCATGGGCCACTGAAGCTTTCTTT.

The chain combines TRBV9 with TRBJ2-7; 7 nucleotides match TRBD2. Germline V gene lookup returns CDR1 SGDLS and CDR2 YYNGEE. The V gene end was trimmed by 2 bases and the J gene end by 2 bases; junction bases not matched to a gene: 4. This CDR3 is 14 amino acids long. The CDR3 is CASSVTSVTYEQYF. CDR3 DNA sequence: TGTGCCAGCAGCGTTACTAGCGTCACCTACGAGCAGTACTTC.

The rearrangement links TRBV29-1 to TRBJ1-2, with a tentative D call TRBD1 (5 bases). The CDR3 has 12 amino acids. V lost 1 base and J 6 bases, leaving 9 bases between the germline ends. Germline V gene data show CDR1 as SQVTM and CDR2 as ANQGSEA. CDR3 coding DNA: TGCAGCGTTGAAGCGGGAGGGGATGGCTACACCTTC. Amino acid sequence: CSVEAGGDGYTF. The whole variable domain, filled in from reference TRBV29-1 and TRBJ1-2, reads SAVISQKPSRDICQRGTSLTIQCQVDSQVTMMFWYRQQPGQSLTLIATANQGSEATYESGFVIDKFPISRPNLTFSTLTVSNMSPEDSSIYLCSVEAGGDGYTFGSGTRLTVV.

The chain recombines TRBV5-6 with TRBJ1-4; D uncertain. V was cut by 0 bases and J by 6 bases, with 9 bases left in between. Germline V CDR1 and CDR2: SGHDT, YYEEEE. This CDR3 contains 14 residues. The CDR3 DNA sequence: TGTGCCAGCAGCTTGGACAGTAGGCATGAAAAACTGTTTTTT. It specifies CASSLDSRHEKLFF. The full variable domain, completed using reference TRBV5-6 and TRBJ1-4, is DAGVTQSPTHLIKTRGQQVTLRCSPKSGHDTVSWYQQALGQGPQFIFQYYEEEERQRGNFPDRFSGHQFPNYSSELNVNALLLGDSALYLCASSLDSRHEKLFFGSGTQLSVL.

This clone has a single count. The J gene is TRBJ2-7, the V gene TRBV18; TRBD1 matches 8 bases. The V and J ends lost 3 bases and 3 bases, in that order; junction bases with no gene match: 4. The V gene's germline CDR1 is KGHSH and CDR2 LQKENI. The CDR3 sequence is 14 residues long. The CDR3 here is CASSPSQGGYEQYF. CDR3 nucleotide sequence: TGTGCCAGCTCACCCTCACAGGGGGGCTACGAGCAGTACTTC.

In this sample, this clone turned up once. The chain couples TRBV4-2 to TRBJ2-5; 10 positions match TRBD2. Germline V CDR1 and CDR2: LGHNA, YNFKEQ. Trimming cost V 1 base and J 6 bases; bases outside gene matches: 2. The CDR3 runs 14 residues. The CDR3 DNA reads TGTGCCAGCAGCCAAGGGACTAGCGGTCAGACCCAGTACTTC. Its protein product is CASSQGTSGQTQYF.

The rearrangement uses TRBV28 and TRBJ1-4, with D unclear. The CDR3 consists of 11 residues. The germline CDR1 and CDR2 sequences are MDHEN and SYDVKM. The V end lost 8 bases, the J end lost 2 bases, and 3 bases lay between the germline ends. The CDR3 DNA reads TGTGCCAGCGGGACTAATGAAAAACTGTTTTTT. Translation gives CASGTNEKLFF.

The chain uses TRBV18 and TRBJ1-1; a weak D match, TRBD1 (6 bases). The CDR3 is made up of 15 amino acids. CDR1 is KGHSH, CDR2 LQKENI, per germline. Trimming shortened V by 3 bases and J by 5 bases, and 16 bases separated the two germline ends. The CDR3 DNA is TGTGCCAGCTCACCTGGGGGGGGGCTGGAGACTGAAGCTTTCTTT. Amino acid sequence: CASSPGGGLETEAFF.

The CDR3 DNA reads TGTGCCAGCAGCTTAGGACTAGCGGGAGTCTACGAGCAGTACTTC. Encoded protein: CASSLGLAGVYEQYF. The chain carries TRBV7-2 and TRBJ2-7; 12 positions match TRBD2. CDR1 SGHTA and CDR2 FQGNSA come from the germline V gene. After removal of 1 base from V and 3 bases from J, the junction contained 1 base not matched to a gene. The CDR3 spans 15 residues.

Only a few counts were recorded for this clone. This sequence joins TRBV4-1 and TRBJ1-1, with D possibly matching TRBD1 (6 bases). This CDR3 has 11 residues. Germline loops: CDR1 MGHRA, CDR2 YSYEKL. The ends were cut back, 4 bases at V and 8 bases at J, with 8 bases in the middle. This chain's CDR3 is CASSLGTEAFF. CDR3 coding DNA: TGCGCCAGCAGCCTAGGGACAGAAGCTTTCTTT.

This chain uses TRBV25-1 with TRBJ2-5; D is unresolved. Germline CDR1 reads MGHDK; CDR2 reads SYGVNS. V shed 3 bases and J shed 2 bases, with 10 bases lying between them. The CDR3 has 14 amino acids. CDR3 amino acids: CASSERTVQETQYF. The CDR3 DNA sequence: TGTGCCAGCAGTGAGAGGACGGTACAAGAGACCCAGTACTTC.

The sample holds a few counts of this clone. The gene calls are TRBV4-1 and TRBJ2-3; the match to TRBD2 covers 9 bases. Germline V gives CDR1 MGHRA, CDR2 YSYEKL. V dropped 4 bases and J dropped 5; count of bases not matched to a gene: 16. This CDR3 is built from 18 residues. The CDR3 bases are TGCGCCAGCAGCCTATCTTCTGGCGGGAGGGCCGCGGAAGATACGCAGTATTTT. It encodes CASSLSSGGRAAEDTQYF.

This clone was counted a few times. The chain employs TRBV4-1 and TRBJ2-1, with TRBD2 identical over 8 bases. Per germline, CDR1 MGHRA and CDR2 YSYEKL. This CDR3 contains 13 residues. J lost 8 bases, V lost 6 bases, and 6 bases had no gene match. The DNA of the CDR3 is TGCGCCAGCAGTCGCGGACTAGCCGATGAGCAGTTCTTC. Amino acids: CASSRGLADEQFF.

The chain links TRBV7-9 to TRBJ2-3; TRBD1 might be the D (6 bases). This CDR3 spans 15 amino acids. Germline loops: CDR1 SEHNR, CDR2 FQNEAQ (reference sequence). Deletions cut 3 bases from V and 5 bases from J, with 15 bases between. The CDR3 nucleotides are TGTGCCAGCAGCTTTGGCAGGGGATTAAGAGATACGCAGTATTTT. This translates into CASSFGRGLRDTQYF.

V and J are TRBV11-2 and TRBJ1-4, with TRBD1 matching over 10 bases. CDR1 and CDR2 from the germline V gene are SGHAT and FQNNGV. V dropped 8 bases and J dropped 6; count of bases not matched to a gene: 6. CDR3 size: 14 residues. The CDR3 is CASGGQGRYEKLFF. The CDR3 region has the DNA TGTGCCAGCGGGGGACAGGGGAGATATGAAAAACTGTTTTTT.

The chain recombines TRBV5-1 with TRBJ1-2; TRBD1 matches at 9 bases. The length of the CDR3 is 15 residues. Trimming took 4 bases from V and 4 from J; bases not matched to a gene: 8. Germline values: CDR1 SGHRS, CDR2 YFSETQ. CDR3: CASSPRTGDLYGYTF. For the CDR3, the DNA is TGCGCCAGCAGCCCTCGGACAGGGGACCTCTATGGCTACACCTTC.

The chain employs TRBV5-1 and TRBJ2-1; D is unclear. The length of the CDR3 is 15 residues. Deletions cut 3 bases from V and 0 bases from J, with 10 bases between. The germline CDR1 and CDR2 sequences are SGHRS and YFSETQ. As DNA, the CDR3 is TGCGCCAGCAGCTCGGATCCGAGCTCCTACAATGAGCAGTTCTTC. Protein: CASSSDPSSYNEQFF.

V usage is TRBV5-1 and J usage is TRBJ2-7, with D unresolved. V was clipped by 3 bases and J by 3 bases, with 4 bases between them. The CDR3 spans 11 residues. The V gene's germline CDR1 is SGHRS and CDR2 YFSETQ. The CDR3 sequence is CASSSFYEQYF. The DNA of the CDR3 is TGCGCCAGCAGCTCTTTCTACGAGCAGTACTTC.

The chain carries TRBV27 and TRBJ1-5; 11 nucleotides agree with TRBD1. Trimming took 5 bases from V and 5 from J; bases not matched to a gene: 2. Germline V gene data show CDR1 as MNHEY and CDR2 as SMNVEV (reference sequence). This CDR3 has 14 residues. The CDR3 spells CASSRTGGDQPQHF. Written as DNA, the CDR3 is TGTGCCAGCAGTCGGACAGGGGGCGATCAGCCCCAGCATTTT.

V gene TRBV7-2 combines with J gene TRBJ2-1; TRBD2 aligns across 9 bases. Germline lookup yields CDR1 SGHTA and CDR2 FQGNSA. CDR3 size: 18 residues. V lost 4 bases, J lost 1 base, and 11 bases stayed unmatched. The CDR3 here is CASSSPYSGRLSYNEQFF. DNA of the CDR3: TGTGCCAGCAGCTCTCCCTACAGCGGGAGGTTGTCCTACAATGAGCAGTTCTTC.

CDR3: CASSYKGKGYGYTF. As DNA, the CDR3 is TGTGCCAGCAGTTACAAGGGTAAAGGTTATGGCTACACCTTC. The chain recombines TRBV6-5 with TRBJ1-2; no clear D gene. CDR1 and CDR2 (germline): MNHEY, SVGAGI. V dropped 2 bases and J dropped 5 bases, with 12 bases sitting between them. The CDR3 covers 14 residues.